This TCR beta chain was identified in a study of T cell changes during pregnancy in multiple sclerosis. V gave up 0 bases and J gave up 3 bases, with 13 bases separating them. The V gene's germline CDR1 is SGDLS and CDR2 YYNGEE. The length of the CDR3 is 15 residues. Data came from immunoSEQ multiplex PCR; TCRdb stores just in-frame clones and leaves some out. The sample carries more than 55,000 clones, approximately 91% recorded once. The material sequenced was peripheral blood, taken in the second trimester of pregnancy. This TCR derives from a female donor with multiple sclerosis, enrolled in a pregnancy study. The chain links TRBV9 to TRBJ2-7; D may be TRBD1 (6 bases). The CDR3 region has the DNA TGTGCCAGCAGCGTAGCCGGGACACCTTACTACGAGCAGTACTTC. Amino acid sequence: CASSVAGTPYYEQYF.